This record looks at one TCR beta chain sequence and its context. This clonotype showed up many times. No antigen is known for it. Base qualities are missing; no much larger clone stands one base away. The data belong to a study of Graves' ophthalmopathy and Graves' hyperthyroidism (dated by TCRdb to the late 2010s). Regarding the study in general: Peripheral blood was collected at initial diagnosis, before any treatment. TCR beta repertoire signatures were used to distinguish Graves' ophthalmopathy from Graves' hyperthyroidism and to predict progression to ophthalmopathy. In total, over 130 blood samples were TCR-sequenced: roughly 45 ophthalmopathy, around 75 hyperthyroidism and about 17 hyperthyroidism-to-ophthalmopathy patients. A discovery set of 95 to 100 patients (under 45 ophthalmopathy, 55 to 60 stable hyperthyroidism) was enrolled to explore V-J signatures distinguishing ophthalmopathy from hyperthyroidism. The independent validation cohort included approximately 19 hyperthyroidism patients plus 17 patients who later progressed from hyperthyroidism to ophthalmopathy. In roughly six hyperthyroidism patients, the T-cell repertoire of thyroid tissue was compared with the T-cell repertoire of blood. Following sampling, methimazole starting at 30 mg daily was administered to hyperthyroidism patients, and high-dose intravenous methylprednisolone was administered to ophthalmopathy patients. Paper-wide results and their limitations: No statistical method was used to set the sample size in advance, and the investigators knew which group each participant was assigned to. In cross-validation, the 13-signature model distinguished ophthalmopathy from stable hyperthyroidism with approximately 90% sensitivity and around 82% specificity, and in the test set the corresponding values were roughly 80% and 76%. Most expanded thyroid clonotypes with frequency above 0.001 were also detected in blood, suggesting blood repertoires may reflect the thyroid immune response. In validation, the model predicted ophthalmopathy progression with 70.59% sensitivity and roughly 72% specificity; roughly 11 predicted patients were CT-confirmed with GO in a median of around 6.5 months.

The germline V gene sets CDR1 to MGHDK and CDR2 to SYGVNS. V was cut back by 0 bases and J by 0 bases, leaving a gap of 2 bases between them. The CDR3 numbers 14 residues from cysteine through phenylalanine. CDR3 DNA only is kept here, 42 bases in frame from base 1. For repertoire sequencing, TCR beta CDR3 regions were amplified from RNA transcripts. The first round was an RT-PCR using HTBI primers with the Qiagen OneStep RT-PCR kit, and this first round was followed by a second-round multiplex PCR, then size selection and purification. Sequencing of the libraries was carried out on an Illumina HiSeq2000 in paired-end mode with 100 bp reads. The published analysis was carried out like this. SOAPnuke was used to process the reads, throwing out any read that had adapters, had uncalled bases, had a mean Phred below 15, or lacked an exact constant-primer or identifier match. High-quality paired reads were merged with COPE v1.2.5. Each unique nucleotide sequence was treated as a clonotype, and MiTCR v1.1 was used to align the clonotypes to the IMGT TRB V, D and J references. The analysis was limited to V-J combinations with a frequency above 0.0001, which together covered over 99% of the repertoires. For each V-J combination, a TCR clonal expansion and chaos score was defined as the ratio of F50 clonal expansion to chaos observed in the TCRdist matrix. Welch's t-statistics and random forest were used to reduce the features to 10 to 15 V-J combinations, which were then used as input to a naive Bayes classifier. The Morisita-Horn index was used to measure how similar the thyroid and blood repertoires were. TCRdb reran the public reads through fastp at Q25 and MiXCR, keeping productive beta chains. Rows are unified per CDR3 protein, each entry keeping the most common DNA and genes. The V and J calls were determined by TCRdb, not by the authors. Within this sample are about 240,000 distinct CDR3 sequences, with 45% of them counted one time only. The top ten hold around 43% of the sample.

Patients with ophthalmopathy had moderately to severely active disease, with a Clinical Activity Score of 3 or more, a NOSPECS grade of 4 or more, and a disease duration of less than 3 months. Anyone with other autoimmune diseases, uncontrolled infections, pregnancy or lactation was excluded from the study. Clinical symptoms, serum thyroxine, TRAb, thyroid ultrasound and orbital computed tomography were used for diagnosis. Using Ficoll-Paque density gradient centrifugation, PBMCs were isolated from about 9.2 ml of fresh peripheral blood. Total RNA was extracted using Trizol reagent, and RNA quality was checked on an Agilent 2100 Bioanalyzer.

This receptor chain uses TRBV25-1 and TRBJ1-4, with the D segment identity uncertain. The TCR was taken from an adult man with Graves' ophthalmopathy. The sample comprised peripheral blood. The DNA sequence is TGTGCCAGCAGTGAATACTCAACTAATGAAAAACTGTTTTTT. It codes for CASSEYSTNEKLFF.